What follows is one T cell receptor (beta chain) and its context. TCRdb processed the RT-PCR reads anew with MiXCR; each CDR3 protein has one entry. The data contain over 150,000 distinct CDR3 sequences, 41% of them seen just once; the ten biggest clones take up approximately 30%. This specimen belongs to a study of patients and donors after allogeneic stem cell transplantation. The clonotype originates from a human donor who was either an allogeneic HSCT recipient or a stem cell or donor lymphocyte infusion donor (not recorded which). It is not recorded whose cells these are; they may come from a transplant donor. Sample: blood, either unsorted or a sorted T cell fraction (not recorded which).

In DNA, the CDR3 is TGCAGCGTTGCGGACTACAATGAGCAGTTCTTC. The encoded protein is CSVADYNEQFF. The V call is TRBV29-1, the J call TRBJ2-1; D is uncertain. The CDR3 spans 11 residues. Between the trimmed V and J ends, which lost 4 bases and 3 bases, there was a span of 4 bases. The germline V gene encodes CDR1 SQVTM and CDR2 ANQGSEA.